A selection of T cell receptor beta chains follows, all from one sample in a study of cytomegalovirus exposure and HLA in healthy donors. The assay was immunoSEQ multiplex PCR, and TCRdb's table has in-frame clones only and misses some. The data contain over 75,000 clones, approximately 79% of them seen just once; the ten biggest clones take up about 6.4%. The sequencing sample was made of PBMCs. Receptors were obtained from a female donor in good health and CMV-seronegative. Both conserved end residues are part of each CDR3. The order of the fields is D gene, clone size, J gene, V gene, CDR3 DNA, CDR3 protein. A D gene is named only where the DNA matches it firmly. Size is omitted from some rows. Given values are once, few, many or a class for expanded clones.

d_call: TRBD1; clone_size: once; j_call: TRBJ1-2; v_call: TRBV6-5; cdr3_nt: TGTGCCAGCAGTTCCTGGACAGGGGGGGACTATGGCTACACCTTC; cdr3_aa: CASSSWTGGDYGYTF
d_call: TRBD1; clone_size: -; j_call: TRBJ1-2; v_call: TRBV5-1; cdr3_nt: TGCGCCAGCAGCTTGCCGGGACAGTCGTATGGCTACACCTTC; cdr3_aa: CASSLPGQSYGYTF
d_call: TRBD1; clone_size: -; j_call: TRBJ1-4; v_call: TRBV10-3; cdr3_nt: TGTGCCATCCCTACTACCCGGACAGGGGGAGACGAAAAACTGTTTTTT; cdr3_aa: CAIPTTRTGGDEKLFF
d_call: -; clone_size: -; j_call: TRBJ1-5; v_call: TRBV18; cdr3_nt: TGTGCCAGCTCTGAGGGGGAGAATCAGCCCCAGCATTTT; cdr3_aa: CASSEGENQPQHF
d_call: -; clone_size: -; j_call: TRBJ1-5; v_call: TRBV7-2; cdr3_nt: TGTGCCAGCAGCTCATCCGACAGCGATCAGCCCCAGCATTTT; cdr3_aa: CASSSSDSDQPQHF
d_call: TRBD1; clone_size: -; j_call: TRBJ2-3; v_call: TRBV7-9; cdr3_nt: TGTGCCAGCAGCTTACCTCAAGGCGGGACAGGGAGCACAGATACGCAGTATTTT; cdr3_aa: CASSLPQGGTGSTDTQYF
d_call: -; clone_size: -; j_call: TRBJ2-5; v_call: TRBV5-6; cdr3_nt: TGTGCCAGCAGTACCGCGGGGAAGGAAACCCAGTACTTC; cdr3_aa: CASSTAGKETQYF
d_call: -; clone_size: once; j_call: TRBJ1-4; v_call: TRBV7-2; cdr3_nt: TGTGCCAGCAGAGGAGGTGAAAAACTGTTTTTT; cdr3_aa: CASRGGEKLFF
d_call: TRBD1; clone_size: -; j_call: TRBJ1-5; v_call: TRBV2; cdr3_nt: TGTGCCAGCACCCAGGGGGCCAATCAGCCCCAGCATTTT; cdr3_aa: CASTQGANQPQHF
d_call: -; clone_size: once; j_call: TRBJ2-3; v_call: TRBV5-1; cdr3_nt: TGCGCCAGCAGCTTGGCCATTTCAGGCACAGATACGCAGTATTTT; cdr3_aa: CASSLAISGTDTQYF
d_call: -; clone_size: few; j_call: TRBJ1-4; v_call: TRBV7-9; cdr3_nt: TGTGCCAGCAGCCCTCAACCGGCTAATGAAAAACTGTTTTTT; cdr3_aa: CASSPQPANEKLFF
d_call: TRBD2; clone_size: -; j_call: TRBJ2-3; v_call: TRBV6-4; cdr3_nt: TGTGCCAGCATCCAGCGGGAGAGCGCAGATACGCAGTATTTT; cdr3_aa: CASIQRESADTQYF
d_call: TRBD2; clone_size: -; j_call: TRBJ2-7; v_call: TRBV5-1; cdr3_nt: TGCGCCAGCAGCCTTCCTACACGGACTAGCGGGAGGTCCCCAAAGCCCTACGAGCAGTACTTC; cdr3_aa: CASSLPTRTSGRSPKPYEQYF
d_call: TRBD2; clone_size: -; j_call: TRBJ2-1; v_call: TRBV19; cdr3_nt: TGTGCCAGTAGTCCGGGACTAGGTTGGGAGCAGTTCTTC; cdr3_aa: CASSPGLGWEQFF
d_call: -; clone_size: -; j_call: TRBJ1-2; v_call: TRBV28; cdr3_nt: TGTGCCAGCAGTCCATGGACAGCTAACTATGGCTACACCTTC; cdr3_aa: CASSPWTANYGYTF
d_call: TRBD1; clone_size: -; j_call: TRBJ1-2; v_call: TRBV10-3; cdr3_nt: TGTGCCATCAGTGGAGAGGATGGTCGACAGGGGGCAAGTGGCTACACCTTC; cdr3_aa: CAISGEDGRQGASGYTF
d_call: -; clone_size: -; j_call: TRBJ1-1; v_call: TRBV5-1; cdr3_nt: TGCGCCAGCAGCCCTCGAGGCGGGCTCGACACTGAAGCTTTCTTT; cdr3_aa: CASSPRGGLDTEAFF
d_call: TRBD1; clone_size: -; j_call: TRBJ2-1; v_call: TRBV5-4; cdr3_nt: TGTGCCAGCAGCTTACCCGGGACAGGGGGCAATGAGCAGTTCTTC; cdr3_aa: CASSLPGTGGNEQFF
d_call: TRBD1; clone_size: -; j_call: TRBJ1-1; v_call: TRBV27; cdr3_nt: TGTGCCAGCAGTTTAATCCCCTTCGGACAGGGGAACACTGAAGCTTTCTTT; cdr3_aa: CASSLIPFGQGNTEAFF
d_call: -; clone_size: few; j_call: TRBJ2-6; v_call: TRBV5-1; cdr3_nt: TGCGCCAGCAGCTTGCCGCGGGGGCCCGGGGCCAACGTCCTGACTTTC; cdr3_aa: CASSLPRGPGANVLTF
d_call: -; clone_size: -; j_call: TRBJ1-2; v_call: TRBV7-2; cdr3_nt: TGTGCCAGCAGCTTAGCGGGGGCTAACGGCTACACCTTC; cdr3_aa: CASSLAGANGYTF
d_call: -; clone_size: -; j_call: TRBJ2-7; v_call: TRBV11-2; cdr3_nt: TGTGCCAGCAGCACCGGGAGCGAGCAGTACTTC; cdr3_aa: CASSTGSEQYF
d_call: TRBD2; clone_size: -; j_call: TRBJ2-5; v_call: TRBV7-7; cdr3_nt: TGTGCTAGCAGCCCGCCGGGAGGGGCGGAGACCCAGTACTTC; cdr3_aa: CASSPPGGAETQYF
d_call: TRBD1; clone_size: -; j_call: TRBJ2-5; v_call: TRBV28; cdr3_nt: TGTGCCAGCAGTGACAGGGGGACCCAAGAGACCCAGTACTTC; cdr3_aa: CASSDRGTQETQYF
d_call: -; clone_size: few; j_call: TRBJ1-1; v_call: TRBV6-5; cdr3_nt: TGTGCCAGCAGTTACGCGGGGCCAGGGTCTGAAGCTTTCTTT; cdr3_aa: CASSYAGPGSEAFF
d_call: -; clone_size: -; j_call: TRBJ1-2; v_call: TRBV28; cdr3_nt: TGTGCCAGCAGTTCCGGGGAAGGGAAGGATGGCTACACCTTC; cdr3_aa: CASSSGEGKDGYTF
d_call: -; clone_size: once; j_call: TRBJ2-5; v_call: TRBV6-5; cdr3_nt: TGTGCCAGCAGTTACTCTCCGGTACAAGAGACCCAGTACTTC; cdr3_aa: CASSYSPVQETQYF
d_call: TRBD2; clone_size: -; j_call: TRBJ2-7; v_call: TRBV7-2; cdr3_nt: TGTGCCAGCAGCCTGACTAGCGGGAGGTACGAGCAGTACTTC; cdr3_aa: CASSLTSGRYEQYF
d_call: -; clone_size: -; j_call: TRBJ2-1; v_call: TRBV9; cdr3_nt: TGTGCCAGCGGGGGGGCTATGGCTGAGCAGTTCTTC; cdr3_aa: CASGGAMAEQFF
d_call: -; clone_size: -; j_call: TRBJ2-3; v_call: TRBV7-9; cdr3_nt: TGTGCCAGCAGCTGGGTCGGGACAGATACGCAGTATTTT; cdr3_aa: CASSWVGTDTQYF
d_call: TRBD1; clone_size: -; j_call: TRBJ1-4; v_call: TRBV7-9; cdr3_nt: TGTGCCAGCAGCTTTGGACAGGGGGGGGAAAAACTGTTTTTT; cdr3_aa: CASSFGQGGEKLFF
d_call: -; clone_size: -; j_call: TRBJ1-5; v_call: TRBV7-2; cdr3_nt: TGTGCCAGCGGACCGACAGCCAATCAGCCCCAGCATTTT; cdr3_aa: CASGPTANQPQHF
d_call: -; clone_size: few; j_call: TRBJ1-1; v_call: TRBV6-1; cdr3_nt: TGTGCCAGCAGTTTATCAGTTTTCACTGAAGCTTTCTTT; cdr3_aa: CASSLSVFTEAFF
d_call: TRBD2; clone_size: -; j_call: TRBJ2-1; v_call: TRBV5-1; cdr3_nt: TGCGCCAGCAGCCGGACTAGCGATTCCTACAATGAGCAGTTCTTC; cdr3_aa: CASSRTSDSYNEQFF
d_call: -; clone_size: -; j_call: TRBJ2-7; v_call: TRBV6-5; cdr3_nt: TGTGCCAGCGGGCCGCCTTCGGGAGCGTATCACTTC; cdr3_aa: CASGPPSGAYHF
d_call: TRBD1; clone_size: -; j_call: TRBJ1-4; v_call: TRBV7-2; cdr3_nt: TGTGCCAGCAGCTTAGGAGGGACAGGGCCGGAAAAACTGTTTTTT; cdr3_aa: CASSLGGTGPEKLFF
d_call: -; clone_size: -; j_call: TRBJ2-3; v_call: TRBV7-2; cdr3_nt: TGTGCCAGCAGCTTAGTCCCAGACACAGATACGCAGTATTTT; cdr3_aa: CASSLVPDTDTQYF
d_call: -; clone_size: once; j_call: TRBJ1-5; v_call: TRBV28; cdr3_nt: TGTGCCAGCAGTTTCGTCCGGGGTAGCAATCAGCCCCAGCATTTT; cdr3_aa: CASSFVRGSNQPQHF
d_call: TRBD1; clone_size: once; j_call: TRBJ1-1; v_call: TRBV15; cdr3_nt: TGTGCCACTATGGGACAGGGACTCTTAGAAGCTTTCTTT; cdr3_aa: CATMGQGLLEAFF
d_call: -; clone_size: -; j_call: TRBJ1-4; v_call: TRBV10-1; cdr3_nt: TGCGCCAGCCAGGTTTCTAATGAAAAACTGTTTTTT; cdr3_aa: CASQVSNEKLFF
d_call: TRBD1; clone_size: -; j_call: TRBJ1-2; v_call: TRBV2; cdr3_nt: TGTGCCAGCAGTGAAGAGAGGGCAGGGGGTTGGTATGGCTACACCTTC; cdr3_aa: CASSEERAGGWYGYTF
d_call: TRBD1; clone_size: -; j_call: TRBJ1-5; v_call: TRBV28; cdr3_nt: TGTGCCGGACAGGGATCTAGCAATCAGCCCCAGCATTTT; cdr3_aa: CAGQGSSNQPQHF
d_call: -; clone_size: -; j_call: TRBJ2-1; v_call: TRBV15; cdr3_nt: TGTGCCACCAGCAGACCTACGAGCGTGGGGGGGGCTTATGTTGAGCAGTTCTTC; cdr3_aa: CATSRPTSVGGAYVEQFF
d_call: TRBD1; clone_size: -; j_call: TRBJ2-7; v_call: TRBV27; cdr3_nt: TGTGCCAGCAGTCCGCAGGGGGCTTTAACCTACGAGCAGTACTTC; cdr3_aa: CASSPQGALTYEQYF
d_call: TRBD1; clone_size: few; j_call: TRBJ2-2; v_call: TRBV10-1; cdr3_nt: TGCGCCAGCAGTGGCGGGACAGGCCCCGGGGAGCTGTTTTTT; cdr3_aa: CASSGGTGPGELFF
d_call: -; clone_size: -; j_call: TRBJ1-6; v_call: TRBV19; cdr3_nt: TGTGCCAGTAGTGTGACCGGGGGCTCCTATAATTCACCCCTCCACTTT; cdr3_aa: CASSVTGGSYNSPLHF
d_call: -; clone_size: -; j_call: TRBJ2-7; v_call: TRBV15; cdr3_nt: TGTGCCACCAGCAGAGATCGACTTAACTACGAGCAGTACTTC; cdr3_aa: CATSRDRLNYEQYF
d_call: -; clone_size: -; j_call: TRBJ1-4; v_call: TRBV28; cdr3_nt: TGTGCCTCCCTTCCCTATGGGGAGGCTAATGAAAAACTGTTTTTT; cdr3_aa: CASLPYGEANEKLFF
d_call: TRBD1; clone_size: -; j_call: TRBJ1-1; v_call: TRBV6-5; cdr3_nt: TGTGCCAGCAGCCCTCCGGGACAGATGAACACTGAAGCTTTCTTT; cdr3_aa: CASSPPGQMNTEAFF
d_call: TRBD1; clone_size: -; j_call: TRBJ1-1; v_call: TRBV27; cdr3_nt: TGTGCCAGCAGTCCCGCCTGGGGACAGGGAGTTAACACTGAAGCTTTCTTT; cdr3_aa: CASSPAWGQGVNTEAFF
d_call: TRBD2; clone_size: -; j_call: TRBJ2-7; v_call: TRBV6-4; cdr3_nt: TGTGCCAGCCCGGGGGGGGAGCAGTACTTC; cdr3_aa: CASPGGEQYF
d_call: -; clone_size: -; j_call: TRBJ1-4; v_call: TRBV5-1; cdr3_nt: TGCGCCAGCAGCTCCGGGACACTGGGCTACGAAAAACTGTTTTTT; cdr3_aa: CASSSGTLGYEKLFF
d_call: -; clone_size: -; j_call: TRBJ2-3; v_call: TRBV19; cdr3_nt: TGTGCCAGTAGTAATAAGGGACAAACGCAGTATTTT; cdr3_aa: CASSNKGQTQYF
d_call: TRBD2; clone_size: -; j_call: TRBJ2-7; v_call: TRBV28; cdr3_nt: TGTGCCAGCAGTTTTAAGCGGGAGTTCCGCGAGCAGTACTTC; cdr3_aa: CASSFKREFREQYF
d_call: -; clone_size: -; j_call: TRBJ1-5; v_call: TRBV28; cdr3_nt: TGTGCCAGCACCCCTCAACAGGGTGGATTATTAATCCAACAGAATCAGCCCCAGCATTTT; cdr3_aa: CASTPQQGGLLIQQNQPQHF